The 30 T cell receptor beta chains listed next were all sequenced from one sample in a study of cytomegalovirus exposure and HLA in healthy donors. With 60 Vbeta and 13 Jbeta primers, the PCR was carried out. The assay was immunoSEQ multiplex PCR, and TCRdb's table has in-frame clones only and misses some. Among 200,000 to 250,000 clones, around four fifths were seen once, and the ten largest hold 0.71%. Sequenced sample: PBMCs. Every receptor here comes from a boy between 2 and 10 years old in good health and CMV-seronegative.

This chain uses TRBV5-1 with TRBJ2-5; the D gene is possibly TRBD2 (5 bases). The CDR3 is 12 residues long. The ends were cut back, 6 bases at V and 5 bases at J, with 11 bases in the middle. Germline CDR1 and CDR2: SGHRS and YFSETQ. The CDR3: CASTNSEETQYF. The CDR3 nucleotides are TGCGCCAGCACGAATAGCGAGGAGACCCAGTACTTC.

This chain links TRBV4-1 with TRBJ2-7; a weak D match, TRBD2 (6 bases). Trimming shortened V by 4 bases and J by 0 bases, and 13 bases separated the two germline ends. CDR1 and CDR2 (germline): MGHRA, YSYEKL. This CDR3 is 15 amino acids long. The DNA for the CDR3 is TGCGCCAGCAGCCCCTACGGGGGTCCCTCCTACGAGCAGTACTTC. Its translation: CASSPYGGPSYEQYF.

This sequence joins TRBV7-9 and TRBJ1-2; 10 bases are a match to TRBD1. The CDR3 totals 15 residues. V was pared by 6 bases and J by 2 bases, with 6 bases of the junction left unmatched. Germline CDR1 and CDR2: SEHNR and FQNEAQ (reference sequence). The CDR3 spells CASRIGTGENYGYTF. The CDR3 bases are TGTGCCAGCAGAATTGGGACAGGGGAAAACTATGGCTACACCTTC.

This clone was recorded only once. V gene TRBV27 combines with J gene TRBJ1-5; maybe TRBD1 (5 bases). Germline CDR1 MNHEY, CDR2 SMNVEV (reference sequence). The CDR3 length is 13 residues. Trimming shortened V by 2 bases and J by 4 bases, and 6 bases separated the two germline ends. DNA for the CDR3: TGTGCCAGCAGTTTAAGACAGAATCAGCCCCAGCATTTT. Translating gives CASSLRQNQPQHF.

The sample holds one count of this clone. V and J are TRBV7-9 and TRBJ2-5; 7 nucleotides line up with TRBD1. The end of the DNA fits TRBJ2-7 better, so the J call may be wrong. The germline CDR1 and CDR2 sequences are SEHNR and FQNEAQ (reference sequence). This CDR3 comprises 16 residues. Here the CDR3 DNA reads TGTGCCAGCAGCACCGGACAGGTTCCTTTGGGGTACGAGCAGTACTTC. Translating gives CASSTGQVPLGYEQYF.

The J gene is TRBJ1-1, the V gene TRBV10-3; 8 bases map to TRBD1. Germline CDR1 ENHRY, CDR2 SYGVKD. The CDR3 runs to 15 residues. With 6 bases clipped from V and 4 bases from J, the junction kept 10 bases outside the gene matches. CDR3 in amino acids: CAISLGQADGTEAFF. In DNA form, the CDR3 reads TGTGCCATCAGCCTGGGACAGGCAGACGGCACTGAAGCTTTCTTT.

J is TRBJ2-5 and V is TRBV19; possible D gene TRBD2, 7 bases. Trimming left V 4 bases short and J 5 bases short, with 8 bases between. There are 12 residues in the CDR3. Germline assignment: CDR1 LNHDA and CDR2 SQIVND (reference sequence). The CDR3, as DNA: TGTGCCAGTAGTAAGGGGGGGGAGACCCAGTACTTC. This translates into CASSKGGETQYF.

V gene TRBV5-1 combines with J gene TRBJ2-1, with D perhaps matching TRBD1 (8 bases). There are 17 residues in the CDR3. The ends were cut back, 4 bases at V and 6 bases at J, with 23 bases in the middle. Germline V gene data show CDR1 as SGHRS and CDR2 as YFSETQ. The CDR3 is CASSPFPRQGRANEQFF. CDR3 bases: TGCGCCAGCAGCCCATTCCCTAGACAGGGGAGGGCCAATGAGCAGTTCTTC.

The chain recombines TRBV7-2 with TRBJ2-1; the match to TRBD2 covers 13 bases. J was trimmed by 0 bases and V by 0 bases; bases with no gene match: 11. The length of the CDR3 is 21 residues. The germline V gene encodes CDR1 SGHTA and CDR2 FQGNSA. The CDR3 is CASSLALETSGRASSYNEQFF. CDR3 bases: TGTGCCAGCAGCTTAGCGTTAGAAACTAGCGGGAGGGCGAGCTCCTACAATGAGCAGTTCTTC.

V usage is TRBV18 and J usage is TRBJ2-3, with TRBD2 matching 9 bases. V dropped 4 bases and J dropped 1; count of bases not matched to a gene: 3. The germline CDR1 and CDR2 sequences are KGHSH and LQKENI. This CDR3 comprises 15 residues. CDR3: CASSLERGGTDTQYF. The CDR3 DNA reads TGTGCCAGCTCACTAGAGCGGGGGGGCACAGATACGCAGTATTTT.

The chain is built from TRBV11-2 and TRBJ1-2, with a weak D call TRBD1 (6 bases). Germline V lookup: CDR1 SGHAT, CDR2 FQNNGV. The CDR3 loop spans 15 amino acids. V was trimmed by 0 bases and J by 5 bases, leaving 13 bases between them. The CDR3 sequence is CASSLDLGAGYGYTF. CDR3 nucleotides: TGTGCCAGCAGCTTAGATCTGGGGGCAGGATATGGCTACACCTTC.

This clone was counted once. The chain links TRBV9 to TRBJ2-5; 15 bases fit TRBD2. After removal of 3 bases from V and 5 bases from J, the junction contained 2 bases not matched to a gene. The CDR3 extends over 15 amino acids. Germline-derived CDR1 and CDR2 are SGDLS and YYNGEE. CDR3 in DNA: TGTGCCAGCAGCGCGGGACTAGCGGGAGGTGAGACCCAGTACTTC. Its protein product is CASSAGLAGGETQYF.

The chain joins TRBV27 to TRBJ1-5; the match to TRBD1 covers 8 bases. Germline values: CDR1 MNHEY, CDR2 SMNVEV (reference sequence). The CDR3 totals 12 residues. V shed 10 bases and J 7 bases; nucleotides not matched to a gene: 6. The CDR3 protein is CATGTGGQPQHF. The CDR3 region has the DNA TGTGCCACCGGGACAGGAGGCCAGCCCCAGCATTTT.

The chain combines TRBV7-2 with TRBJ1-1; D is possibly TRBD1 (6 bases). This CDR3 contains 14 residues. V lost 4 bases and J 9 bases, leaving 18 bases between the germline ends. The germline V gene has CDR1 SGHTA and CDR2 FQGNSA. The CDR3, as DNA: TGTGCCAGCAGCTCGTCCCGGGACAAGACCAAAGCTTTCTTT. It translates to CASSSSRDKTKAFF.

J is TRBJ2-7 and V is TRBV27, with TRBD1 identical over 8 bases. CDR3 length: 17 residues. Germline CDR1 and CDR2: MNHEY and SMNVEV (reference sequence). The V segment lost 4 bases and the J segment 6 bases; nucleotides outside the gene matches: 17. CDR3 nucleotide sequence: TGTGCCAGCAGTTCTTCATTAGGACAGGGTTTGCGTGGCGAGCAGTACTTC. Its protein is CASSSSLGQGLRGEQYF.

This chain uses TRBV7-2 with TRBJ1-4, with TRBD1 matching over 7 bases. Germline assignment: CDR1 SGHTA and CDR2 FQGNSA. The CDR3 totals 16 residues. The ends lost 3 bases at V and 5 bases at J; junction bases unmatched: 9. The CDR3 DNA follows: TGTGCCAGCAGCTTGTTCGGGTCAGGGGGGAATGAAAAACTGTTTTTT. Translated, it gives CASSLFGSGGNEKLFF.

The chain has TRBV21-1 and TRBJ2-6; the tabulated D call, TRBD1, remains unverified against the DNA. TRBV21-1 is reported as a pseudogene. CDR3 length equals 18 residues. CDR3 in amino acids: CASSSGRQGAPGANVLTF. The CDR3 DNA reads TGTGCCAGCAGCTCCGGAAGACAGGGGGCTCCTGGGGCCAACGTCCTGACTTTC.

The genes are TRBV9 and TRBJ2-1; 9 nucleotides match TRBD2. J gave up 6 bases and V 5 bases, and 3 bases lay outside the gene matches. CDR1 and CDR2 from the germline V gene are SGDLS and YYNGEE. CDR3 size: 13 residues. The chain's CDR3 is CASRGLASNEQFF. The CDR3 DNA sequence: TGTGCCAGCAGAGGACTAGCGAGCAATGAGCAGTTCTTC.

V usage is TRBV11-2 and J usage is TRBJ2-2, with a possible D match to TRBD2 (5 bases). In germline, CDR1 is SGHAT, CDR2 FQNNGV. The V gene lost 4 bases and the J gene lost 6 bases, with 12 bases spanning the gap. The CDR3 extends over 14 amino acids. Here the CDR3 DNA reads TGTGCCAGCAGCTCGGACCGGCGGGCCGGGGAGCTGTTTTTT. It translates to CASSSDRRAGELFF.

The chain links TRBV5-6 to TRBJ1-1, with 7 bases identical to TRBD1. V lost 3 bases, J lost 1 base, and 6 bases stayed unmatched. Germline V gives CDR1 SGHDT, CDR2 YYEEEE. CDR3 length: 15 residues. CDR3 sequence (DNA): TGTGCCAGCAGCTCACAGGGGACCGAGAACACTGAAGCTTTCTTT. Residues: CASSSQGTENTEAFF.

As for this clone: One base away lies a much larger clone, so this may be a sequencing read error. The V and J genes are TRBV25-1 and TRBJ2-5; D gene uncertain. The J call is uncertain, as TRBJ2-7 better fits the DNA end. The germline CDR1 and CDR2 sequences are MGHDK and SYGVNS. CDR3 size: 11 residues. CDR3 in amino acids: CASSETYEQYF. The CDR3 DNA sequence: TGTGCCAGCAGTGAAACCTACGAGCAGTACTTC.

The chain links TRBV19 to TRBJ2-7; the D gene is possibly TRBD1 (5 bases). Looked up from germline, CDR1 is LNHDA and CDR2 is SQIVND (reference sequence). The CDR3 covers 15 residues. V shed 5 bases and J shed 2 bases, with 16 bases lying between them. The CDR3 DNA reads as TGTGCCAGTAGTGAATCGTATGCAGGGCCCTACGAGCAGTACTTC. This encodes CASSESYAGPYEQYF.

This chain uses TRBV13 with TRBJ2-1; 8 bases are shared with TRBD2. CDR1 is PRHDT, CDR2 FYEKMQ, per germline (reference sequence). The CDR3 has 14 residues. J was trimmed by 5 bases and V by 3 bases; bases with no gene match: 3. The CDR3 coding sequence is TGTGCCAGCAGCTTTAGCGGGATAGACAATGAGCAGTTCTTC. Its translation is CASSFSGIDNEQFF.

This clone was seen only once. V usage is TRBV5-1 and J usage is TRBJ1-2; possible D gene TRBD1, 6 bases. V lost 2 bases to trimming and J lost 1 base, with 15 bases between them. This CDR3 has 16 amino acids. Germline CDR1 SGHRS, CDR2 YFSETQ. As DNA, the CDR3 is TGCGCCAGCAGCTTCGGGGACACGGCGGGTAACTATGGCTACACCTTC. Amino acids: CASSFGDTAGNYGYTF.

The genes are TRBV19 and TRBJ1-1, with 7 bases fitting TRBD1. With V trimmed by 6 bases and J by 1 base, 5 bases remained unmatched. Germline values: CDR1 LNHDA, CDR2 SQIVND (reference sequence). The CDR3 spans 14 residues. For the CDR3, the DNA is TGTGCCAGTAGCCCCCAGGGGGAGAACACTGAAGCTTTCTTT. This encodes CASSPQGENTEAFF.

The V gene is TRBV5-4, the J gene TRBJ2-7; possible D gene TRBD1, 6 bases. V dropped 3 bases and J dropped 2 bases, with 15 bases sitting between them. This CDR3 spans 15 amino acids. Germline values: CDR1 SGHNT, CDR2 YYREEE (reference sequence). CDR3 sequence: CASSWGRGATYEQYF. In DNA form, the CDR3 reads TGTGCCAGCAGCTGGGGGCGAGGGGCCACCTACGAGCAGTACTTC.

The CDR3 DNA reads TGTGCCAGCAGCTTGAAGGACAGGGGCACAGATACGCAGTATTTT. Translated: CASSLKDRGTDTQYF. This chain joins TRBV5-6 and TRBJ2-3, with 8 bases aligning to TRBD1. The CDR3 consists of 15 residues. Germline lookup yields CDR1 SGHDT and CDR2 YYEEEE. V shed 1 base, J shed 1 base, and the junction held 2 bases outside the gene matches.

This clone was observed a few times. The rearrangement uses TRBV5-1 and TRBJ2-1, with 10 bases matching TRBD2. The CDR3 spans 16 residues. Germline CDR1 and CDR2: SGHRS and YFSETQ. Trimming removed 3 bases from V and 5 bases from J; junction bases left unmatched: 8. The CDR3 DNA follows: TGCGCCAGCAGCTCTGAACTAGCGGGGAATAACAATGAGCAGTTCTTC. Translated: CASSSELAGNNNEQFF.

The chain links TRBV4-1 to TRBJ1-1; TRBD1 is a possible D gene (6 bases). Between the trimmed V and J ends, which lost 1 base and 2 bases, there was a span of 14 bases. Germline-derived CDR1 and CDR2 are MGHRA and YSYEKL. The CDR3 runs to 16 residues. The CDR3 DNA reads as TGCGCCAGCAGCCAAGGTCAGACAGGATTTAACACTGAAGCTTTCTTT. It is translated as CASSQGQTGFNTEAFF.

The V call is TRBV7-2, the J call TRBJ2-5; TRBD2 matches at 14 bases. V was pared by 5 bases and J by 5 bases, with 13 bases of the junction left unmatched. This CDR3 spans 18 amino acids. Looked up from germline, CDR1 is SGHTA and CDR2 is FQGNSA. CDR3 nucleotides: TGTGCCAGCAGCAAGGCGGGACTAGCGGGAGTTTCGAGCGAGACCCAGTACTTC. Amino acids: CASSKAGLAGVSSETQYF. Using reference TRBV7-2 and TRBJ2-5 for the parts outside the CDR3, the full variable domain is GAGVSQSPSNKVTEKGKDVELRCDPISGHTALYWYRQSLGQGLEFLIYFQGNSAPDKSGLPSDRFSAERTGGSVSTLTIQRTQQEDSAVYLCASSKAGLAGVSSETQYFGPGTRLLVL.